Shown below are 24 T cell receptor beta chains from a single sample sequenced in a study of blood T cell repertoires in COVID-19. Using immunoSEQ multiplex PCR, the repertoire was profiled, and TCRdb retains in-frame clones only, with some absent. The sample records more than 150,000 clones, 94% being singletons. Material: peripheral blood. These TCRs come from a man aged 30 to 39 with COVID-19, enrolled during active disease.

This clone was recorded a few times. V gene TRBV30 combines with J gene TRBJ1-3; possible D gene TRBD1, 5 bases. The CDR3 runs 12 residues. Germline CDR1 GTSNPN, CDR2 SVGIG (reference sequence). The V end lost 3 bases, the J end lost 4 bases, and 7 bases lay between the germline ends. As DNA, the CDR3 is TGTGCCTGGAGGACAGTAGGAAACACCATATATTTT. As protein: CAWRTVGNTIYF. Supplemented by reference TRBV30 and TRBJ1-3, the full variable domain reads SQTIHQWPATLVQPVGSPLSLECTVEGTSNPNLYWYRQAAGRGLQLLFYSVGIGQISSEVPQNLSASRPQDRQFILSSKKLLLSDSGFYLCAWRTVGNTIYFGEGSWLTVV.

This clone occurred once. The V gene is TRBV3-1 (or the pseudogene TRBV3-2), the J gene TRBJ1-4; TRBD1 matches at 8 bases. Germline lookup yields CDR1 LGHDT and CDR2 YNNKEL (reference sequence). This CDR3 has 14 amino acids. The V and J ends lost 5 bases and 8 bases, in that order; junction bases with no gene match: 7. CDR3: CASSVTGEGEKLFF. The CDR3 nucleotides are TGTGCCAGCAGCGTGACAGGGGAGGGCGAAAAACTGTTTTTT.

This chain uses TRBV11-2 with TRBJ1-1; no definite D call. CDR3 length: 19 residues. CDR1 is SGHAT, CDR2 FQNNGV, per germline. V was pared by 3 bases and J by 7 bases, with 30 bases between. This chain's CDR3 is CASSLYRAAGIVTPLEAFF. DNA for the CDR3: TGTGCCAGCAGCTTGTATCGGGCGGCGGGTATTGTGACACCTCTTGAAGCTTTCTTT.

The CDR3 coding sequence is TGTGCCAGCTCGCCGGACAGGCTCGCTAATTCACCCCTCCACTTT. This translates into CASSPDRLANSPLHF. J is TRBJ1-6 and V is TRBV18, with 7 bases aligning to TRBD1. The trim removed 6 bases at V and 6 bases at J, leaving 8 bases unmatched. This CDR3 comprises 15 residues. Germline loops: CDR1 KGHSH, CDR2 LQKENI. The entire variable domain, with the rest obtained from reference TRBV18 and TRBJ1-6, is as follows: NAGVMQNPRHLVRRRGQEARLRCSPMKGHSHVYWYRQLPEEGLKFMVYLQKENIIDESGMPKERFSAEFPKEGPSILRIQQVVRGDSAAYFCASSPDRLANSPLHFGNGTRLTVT.

The chain uses TRBV25-1 and TRBJ1-2; D remains unclear. This CDR3 spans 14 amino acids. Germline CDR1 is MGHDK and CDR2 is SYGVNS. The germline V and J ends were trimmed by 1 base and 8 bases, with 14 bases remaining between them. CDR3 amino acids: CASSESAFQRGYTF. The CDR3 nucleotides are TGTGCCAGCAGTGAATCAGCCTTCCAGAGGGGCTACACCTTC.

This clone has a handful of counts. The chain recombines TRBV19 with TRBJ2-1; 11 positions match TRBD2. The CDR3 length is 17 residues. CDR1 LNHDA and CDR2 SQIVND come from the germline V gene (reference sequence). The ends lost 1 base at V and 7 bases at J; junction bases unmatched: 9. The CDR3 is CASSIVKFSGGVNEQFF. The CDR3 DNA reads TGTGCCAGTAGTATAGTGAAGTTTAGCGGGGGGGTGAATGAGCAGTTCTTC.

V gene TRBV7-7 combines with J gene TRBJ2-2; perhaps TRBD2 as D (5 bases). The CDR3 runs 16 residues. Trimming pared 1 base from V and 3 bases from J, leaving 12 bases between. The germline CDR1 and CDR2 sequences are SSHAT and FNYEAQ (reference sequence). CDR3 DNA: TGTGCCAGCAGCTTAGGGGCTAGCCTCGACACCGGGGAGCTGTTTTTT. It codes for CASSLGASLDTGELFF.

Concerning this clone: Sequence at one end of the junction differs from germline and may be a read error. The V and J genes are TRBV18 and TRBJ1-1; D not certain. CDR1 KGHSH and CDR2 LQKENI come from the germline V gene. This CDR3 is 15 amino acids long. The CDR3 DNA follows: TGTGCCAGCTCGCCACGTTCGGGAGCGAACACTGAAGCTTTCTTT. Protein sequence: CASSPRSGANTEAFF.

This clone was detected only once. The rearrangement joins TRBV6-1 to TRBJ2-7, with TRBD1 as a possible D gene (6 bases). Germline CDR1 MNHNS, CDR2 SASEGT. Trimming pared 3 bases from V and 4 bases from J, leaving 10 bases between. CDR3 length equals 13 residues. DNA of the CDR3: TGTGCCAGCAGTGACGGACAGCTATACGAGCAGTACTTC. Translating gives CASSDGQLYEQYF.

The chain combines TRBV20-1 with TRBJ1-2, with D unresolved. Germline CDR1 DFQATT, CDR2 SNEGSKA (reference sequence). This CDR3 has 8 amino acids. The CDR3 is CSPRGYTF. As DNA, the CDR3 is TGCAGCCCGAGGGGCTACACCTTC.

The V gene is TRBV19, the J gene TRBJ1-5, with unresolved D. The CDR3 is 14 residues long. V was shortened by 9 bases and J by 4 bases, with 16 bases between the two germline ends. The germline gives CDR1 LNHDA, CDR2 SQIVND (reference sequence). CDR3 coding DNA: TGTGCCAGCAGCGGACTAACGGGTAATCAGCCCCAGCATTTT. Protein: CASSGLTGNQPQHF.

The CDR3 reads CATSRSPTGPSGNTIYF. The CDR3 DNA sequence: TGTGCCACCAGCAGGAGTCCGACAGGGCCCTCTGGAAACACCATATATTTT. The V call is TRBV15, the J call TRBJ1-3; 7 nucleotides line up with TRBD1. Germline CDR1 LNHNV, CDR2 YYDKDF (reference sequence). The CDR3 spans 17 residues. J was trimmed by 0 bases and V by 3 bases; bases with no gene match: 8. Looking up the rest from reference TRBV15 and TRBJ1-3 gives the full variable domain: DAMVIQNPRYQVTQFGKPVTLSCSQTLNHNVMYWYQQKSSQAPKLLFHYYDKDFNNEADTPDNFQSRRPNTSFCFLDIRSPGLGDTAMYLCATSRSPTGPSGNTIYFGEGSWLTVV.

The table lists this clone with a count of one. The chain carries TRBV3-1 (or the pseudogene TRBV3-2) and TRBJ1-4; D is unclear. Trimming took 4 bases from V and 10 from J, leaving 31 bases between them. The CDR3 covers 19 residues. Per the germline V gene, CDR1 is LGHDT and CDR2 is YNNKEL (reference sequence). CDR3 sequence reads: CASSPSRVGTTRNDGKLFF. In DNA, the CDR3 is TGTGCCAGCAGCCCCTCTAGAGTCGGAACTACACGTAATGACGGAAAACTGTTTTTT.

CDR3 DNA: TGTGCCAGCAGTCCCCCTGGGGGCGCCGGGGGCTACACCTTC. Amino acids: CASSPPGGAGGYTF. J is TRBJ1-2 and V is TRBV6-5, with TRBD1 as a possible D gene (6 bases). Germline values: CDR1 MNHEY, CDR2 SVGAGI. This CDR3 has 14 amino acids. Trimming removed 5 bases from V and 8 bases from J, with 18 bases in between.

The CDR3 here is CASRDTGASTDTQYF. As DNA, the CDR3 is TGTGCCAGCAGAGATACAGGGGCGAGCACAGATACGCAGTATTTT. This chain links TRBV27 with TRBJ2-3, with 7 bases that match TRBD1. Per the germline V gene, CDR1 is MNHEY and CDR2 is SMNVEV (reference sequence). This CDR3 has 15 residues. The trim removed 6 bases at V and 0 bases at J, leaving 6 bases unmatched.

J is TRBJ1-5 and V is TRBV6-5, with a tentative D call TRBD1 (5 bases). V was clipped by 7 bases and J by 7 bases, with 14 bases between them. Germline V gene data show CDR1 as MNHEY and CDR2 as SVGAGI. This CDR3 region has 13 residues. The CDR3 coding sequence is TGTGCCAGCACGAGCAGGGCACGGCAGCCCCAGCATTTT. Translation: CASTSRARQPQHF.

The chain recombines TRBV9 with TRBJ2-1; D may be TRBD2 (6 bases). Germline CDR1 is SGDLS and CDR2 is YYNGEE. The CDR3 loop spans 15 amino acids. V shed 4 bases and J shed 8 bases, with 19 bases lying between them. The CDR3 region is CASSLGLRSVDEQFF. DNA for the CDR3: TGTGCCAGCAGCCTGGGACTGAGGTCGGTCGATGAGCAGTTCTTC.

J is TRBJ1-2 and V is TRBV5-5, with TRBD1 matching over 9 bases. With V trimmed by 4 bases and J by 8 bases, 15 bases remained unmatched. CDR1 SGHKS and CDR2 YYEKEE come from the germline V gene (reference sequence). This CDR3 is 16 amino acids long. The CDR3 loop reads CASSRSGQGIYGGYTF. In DNA form, the CDR3 reads TGTGCCAGCAGCAGATCAGGACAGGGGATTTATGGGGGCTACACCTTC.

The J gene is TRBJ2-2, the V gene TRBV7-2, with unresolved D. This CDR3 is built from 13 residues. The V gene lost 0 bases and the J gene lost 8 bases, with 7 bases spanning the gap. From germline, CDR1 is SGHTA and CDR2 FQGNSA. The chain's CDR3 is CASSLASSGELFF. The DNA for the CDR3 is TGTGCCAGCAGCTTAGCTAGTTCGGGGGAGCTGTTTTTT.

The chain is built from TRBV20-1 and TRBJ2-1, with 12 positions matching TRBD2. V was clipped by 3 bases and J by 2 bases; unmatched bases: 5. This CDR3 is 16 amino acids long. Germline V gene data show CDR1 as DFQATT and CDR2 as SNEGSKA (reference sequence). The CDR3 region is CSASLAGGLTYNEQFF. In DNA, the CDR3 is TGCAGTGCTAGTCTAGCGGGGGGGCTCACCTACAATGAGCAGTTCTTC.

This rearrangement joins TRBV27 to TRBJ2-7; 12 bases match TRBD1. The ends lost 4 bases at V and 6 bases at J; junction bases unmatched: 7. The CDR3 contains 15 residues. Germline CDR1 is MNHEY and CDR2 is SMNVEV (reference sequence). CDR3 sequence: CASSWSGTGGSEQYF. For the CDR3, the DNA is TGTGCCAGCAGTTGGTCCGGGACAGGGGGCTCCGAGCAGTACTTC.

The rearrangement joins TRBV11-2 to TRBJ1-1; D ambiguous. Germline assignment: CDR1 SGHAT and CDR2 FQNNGV. Trimming pared 3 bases from V and 3 bases from J, leaving 8 bases between. The CDR3 runs 13 residues. CDR3: CASSFTRDTEAFF. The CDR3 DNA follows: TGTGCCAGCAGCTTTACCCGGGACACTGAAGCTTTCTTT. Based on the CDR3 plus reference TRBV11-2 and TRBJ1-1, the full variable domain is EAGVAQSPRYKIIEKRQSVAFWCNPISGHATLYWYQQILGQGPKLLIQFQNNGVVDDSQLPKDRFSAERLKGVDSTLKIQPAKLEDSAVYLCASSFTRDTEAFFGQGTRLTVV.

V usage is TRBV7-7 and J usage is TRBJ2-2; D possibly corresponds to TRBD1 (7 bases). In germline, CDR1 is SSHAT, CDR2 FNYEAQ (reference sequence). The V end lost 8 bases, the J end lost 8 bases, and 27 bases lay between the germline ends. The CDR3 spans 17 residues. Here the CDR3 DNA reads TGTGCCAGCCGTCCGGCCGCGGGACAGTCCCGAGGGGGGGAGCTGTTTTTT. It is translated as CASRPAAGQSRGGELFF.

The chain couples TRBV5-1 to TRBJ1-1; TRBD1 is a possible D gene (5 bases). V lost 1 base and J 1 base, leaving 11 bases between the germline ends. Germline V gene sequence: CDR1 SGHRS, CDR2 YFSETQ. CDR3 length: 15 residues. CDR3 region: CASSLKGLRNTEAFF. Here the CDR3 DNA reads TGCGCCAGCAGCTTGAAGGGACTTAGGAACACTGAAGCTTTCTTT.